This note documents a single T cell receptor (beta chain) sequence. The record originates from a study of shared clonotypes between healthy human individuals. Study summary: Every donor yielded three CD4 naive, three CD4 memory, two CD8 naive and one CD8 memory plate.

Germline lookup yields CDR1 MGHDK and CDR2 SYGVNS. V was trimmed by 4 bases and J by 2 bases, leaving 9 bases between them. This CDR3 region has 13 residues. The table came from immunoSEQ multiplex PCR; TCRdb's copy has only in-frame clones and leaves some out. The profile shows approximately 2.1 million clones, roughly 93% of them singletons. CD45RA-negative memory and CD45RA+ naive subsets were split from the CD4+ cells. The sequence was obtained from a man aged 18 to 30 in good health. Some clones in this sample may be carry-over from other donors' samples. Source material: naive CD4+ T cells from PBMCs. Described subset: CD45RA+ positively selected. The rearrangement links TRBV25-1 to TRBJ2-7, with D maybe TRBD2 (6 bases). CDR3 nucleotides: TGTGCCAGCAGTGTTAGCGGCACCTACGAGCAGTACTTC. This translates into CASSVSGTYEQYF.